This is a list of T cell receptor beta chains from one sample in a study of T cell responses to AZD1222 COVID-19 vaccine. TCRdb keeps only in-frame clones here, not all; method: immunoSEQ multiplex PCR. The repertoire holds roughly 100,000 clones, with around nine tenths as singletons. Sequencing was performed on peripheral blood, taken on day 0 of AZD1222 vaccination. The receptors stem from an adult in good health. Both conserved end residues are part of each CDR3. Each record gives: V gene, clone size, D gene, J gene, CDR3 protein, CDR3 DNA. The D gene is left open where the match is weak. Clone size is shown for a subset of rows, as once, few, many or a class of expanded clone.

TRBV7-9	.	TRBD1	TRBJ1-1	CASSRTGDTEAFF	TGTGCCAGCAGCCGGACAGGGGACACTGAAGCTTTCTTT
TRBV6-5	.	TRBD1	TRBJ1-5	CASRSQGASSQPQHF	TGTGCCAGCAGATCACAGGGGGCGTCGAGTCAGCCCCAGCATTTT
TRBV14	.	TRBD1	TRBJ1-2	CASQPPDRAHYGYTF	TGTGCCAGCCAACCCCCGGACAGGGCCCACTATGGCTACACCTTC
TRBV7-6	.	TRBD1	TRBJ1-2	CASSRETGINHGYTF	TGTGCCAGCAGCAGAGAGACAGGGATTAACCATGGCTACACCTTC
TRBV5-1	.	TRBD1	TRBJ1-2	CASSLAGTAYGYTF	TGCGCCAGCAGCTTGGCAGGGACAGCCTATGGCTACACCTTC
TRBV5-1	.	.	TRBJ1-4	CASSLERGDEKLFF	TGCGCCAGCAGCTTGGAGAGGGGAGATGAAAAACTGTTTTTT
TRBV29-1	.	TRBD2	TRBJ2-5	CSVGASGGQETQYF	TGCAGCGTTGGGGCTAGCGGGGGACAAGAGACCCAGTACTTC
TRBV19	.	.	TRBJ2-2	CASSIGRSAPGELFF	TGTGCCAGTAGTATAGGTCGGAGCGCCCCCGGGGAGCTGTTTTTT
TRBV7-9	.	.	TRBJ2-1	CASSLEAPEWQFF	TGTGCCAGCAGCTTAGAGGCCCCGGAGTGGCAGTTCTTC
TRBV21-1	.	.	TRBJ2-6	CASSARRCDRSPLYGANVLTF	TGTGCCAGCAGCGCCCGGAGGTGTGACAGGTCCCCTCTCTATGGGGCCAACGTCCTGACTTTC
TRBV6-5	.	.	TRBJ1-6	CASSFQGNNSPLHF	TGTGCCAGCAGCTTTCAGGGTAATAATTCACCCCTCCACTTT
TRBV10-3	.	TRBD1	TRBJ2-3	CAISTGADTQYF	TGTGCCATCAGCACAGGGGCGGATACGCAGTATTTT
TRBV4-2	.	.	TRBJ2-5	CASSQGGSGGQETQYF	TGTGCCAGCAGCCAAGGGGGGTCCGGCGGCCAAGAGACCCAGTACTTC
TRBV28	.	TRBD2	TRBJ2-1	CASRPPGTRGYNEQFF	TGTGCCAGCAGACCCCCGGGGACTAGAGGGTACAATGAGCAGTTCTTC
TRBV4-3	.	TRBD2	TRBJ2-1	CASSQGGTSGLPDEQFF	TGCGCCAGCAGCCAAGGTGGGACTAGCGGCCTCCCAGATGAGCAGTTCTTC
TRBV12-3/TRBV12-4	.	.	TRBJ1-5	CASMGEFNQPQHF	TGTGCCAGCATGGGAGAGTTTAATCAGCCCCAGCATTTT
TRBV7-2	.	.	TRBJ1-1	CASSLALWRNTEAFF	TGTGCCAGCAGCTTAGCGTTGTGGCGGAACACTGAAGCTTTCTTT
TRBV19	once	.	TRBJ1-4	CASTRGDATNEKLFF	TGTGCCAGTACCAGAGGGGACGCAACTAATGAAAAACTGTTTTTT
TRBV2	.	.	TRBJ2-1	CARKNWTDEQFF	TGTGCCAGGAAAAATTGGACGGATGAGCAGTTCTTC
TRBV5-1	few	TRBD2	TRBJ2-3	CASSRTSSTDTQYF	TGCGCCAGCAGCCGGACTAGCAGCACAGATACGCAGTATTTT
TRBV4-1	few	.	TRBJ1-1	CASSPIGARNTEAFF	TGCGCCAGCAGCCCCATCGGGGCCCGGAACACTGAAGCTTTCTTT
TRBV15	.	.	TRBJ2-5	CATSRGGGSSTETQYF	TGTGCCACCAGCAGAGGAGGGGGAAGCTCAACGGAGACCCAGTACTTC
TRBV19	.	TRBD1	TRBJ1-2	CASSPRTGSDGYTF	TGTGCCAGTAGTCCACGGACAGGGTCCGATGGCTACACCTTC
TRBV29-1	.	.	TRBJ2-3	CSVGPLGPQYF	TGCAGCGTCGGCCCACTAGGGCCGCAGTATTTT
TRBV9	.	TRBD2	TRBJ2-7	CASSVLAGSYEQYF	TGTGCCAGCAGCGTGCTAGCGGGGTCCTACGAGCAGTACTTC
TRBV6-2/TRBV6-3	.	.	TRBJ2-7	CASSYWGGGSYEQYF	TGTGCCAGCAGTTACTGGGGCGGCGGCTCCTACGAGCAGTACTTC
TRBV13	.	TRBD1	TRBJ2-7	CASSRTGGTYEQYF	TGTGCCAGCAGCAGGACAGGGGGCACCTACGAGCAGTACTTC
TRBV3-1/TRBV3-2	.	.	TRBJ1-2	CASSQATPAANYGYTF	TGTGCCAGCAGCCAAGCCACCCCCGCAGCTAACTATGGCTACACCTTC
TRBV5-5	.	.	TRBJ1-4	CASSLSNLEGERLFF	TGTGCCAGCAGCTTGTCCAACTTGGAGGGGGAACGACTGTTTTTT
TRBV6-6	.	TRBD2	TRBJ2-3	CASTPSGADTQYF	TGTGCCAGCACACCTAGCGGGGCGGATACGCAGTATTTT
TRBV5-1	.	.	TRBJ1-4	CASSGGEANEKLFF	TGCGCCAGCAGCGGGGGGGAGGCTAATGAAAAACTGTTTTTT
TRBV19	.	TRBD2	TRBJ2-1	CASSIGGGRAIYEQFF	TGTGCCAGTAGTATTGGGGGCGGGAGGGCCATCTATGAGCAGTTCTTC
TRBV7-2	.	.	TRBJ1-2	CASSLGTPDNYGYTF	TGTGCCAGCAGCCTCGGGACACCCGATAACTATGGCTACACCTTC
TRBV5-1	.	.	TRBJ1-4	CASSLRGIGEKLFF	TGCGCCAGCAGCCTACGGGGGATCGGTGAAAAACTGTTTTTT
TRBV3-1/TRBV3-2	.	.	TRBJ1-5	CASSQVLGGQPQHF	TGTGCCAGCAGCCAAGTGTTGGGCGGTCAGCCCCAGCATTTT
TRBV5-4	.	TRBD2	TRBJ2-2	CASSPGLAGGTGELFF	TGTGCCAGCAGCCCGGGACTAGCGGGGGGGACCGGGGAGCTGTTTTTT
TRBV6-5	.	.	TRBJ1-2	CASSSGYGYTF	TGTGCCAGCAGTTCAGGGTATGGCTACACCTTC
TRBV12-5	.	.	TRBJ2-1	CASEARNEQFF	TGTGCTAGTGAGGCTAGGAATGAGCAGTTCTTC
TRBV12-3/TRBV12-4	.	.	TRBJ2-1	CASSLGRYNEQFF	TGTGCCAGCAGTTTAGGGAGATACAATGAGCAGTTCTTC
TRBV10-3	.	.	TRBJ2-1	CAISEVRGGVFF	TGTGCCATCAGTGAGGTCAGGGGGGGAGTGTTCTTC
TRBV6-5	.	.	TRBJ2-1	CASRPDDVSYNEQFF	TGTGCCAGCAGGCCTGACGATGTCTCCTACAATGAGCAGTTCTTC